The 20 T cell receptor beta chains given below trace back to one sample, sequenced in a study of T cells in Graves' hyperthyroidism and ophthalmopathy. From RNA transcripts, TCR beta CDR3 regions were amplified. The HTBI primer set served for first-round RT-PCR of the TCR CDR3. A single record per CDR3 protein comes from TCRdb applying MiXCR to the multiplex PCR reads. The profile shows hundreds of thousands of distinct CDR3 sequences, 15% to 20% of them singletons. The sequenced sample consisted of blood. The receptors derive from a man aged 40-49 years with Graves' hyperthyroidism.

The sample holds many counts of this clonotype. The rearrangement links TRBV6-1 to TRBJ2-1, with 10 bases lining up with TRBD2. Germline CDR1 and CDR2: MNHNS and SASEGT. After removal of 5 bases from V and 5 bases from J, the junction contained 6 bases not matched to a gene. The CDR3 is made up of 15 amino acids. CDR3 nucleotide sequence: TGTGCCAGCAGTTGGAGCGGGGGGGACAACAATGAGCAGTTCTTC. Its protein is CASSWSGGDNNEQFF.

This clonotype was seen many times. This chain links TRBV20-1 with TRBJ2-7; D tentatively fits TRBD1 or TRBD2 (7 bases each). Looked up from germline, CDR1 is DFQATT and CDR2 is SNEGSKA (reference sequence). This CDR3 comprises 15 residues. V was cut by 0 bases and J by 5 bases, with 17 bases left in between. CDR3 sequence: CSARDLGRGGDEQYF. CDR3 nucleotide sequence: TGCAGTGCTAGAGATTTGGGCAGGGGGGGCGACGAGCAGTACTTC.

For this clonotype: Being one base from a much bigger clone, this may be a read error. The rearrangement links TRBV7-3 to TRBJ1-5, with D possibly TRBD1 on 5 matching bases. CDR3 length: 17 amino acids. V gave up 5 bases and J gave up 4 bases, with 21 bases separating them. Germline V lookup: CDR1 SGHTA, CDR2 FQGTGA. CDR3 protein: CASSASGAELPNQPQHF. The CDR3 nucleotides read TGTGCCAGCAGCGCGTCCGGGGCAGAGCTTCCTAATCAGCCCCAGCATTTT.

The chain couples TRBV12-3 or TRBV12-4 to TRBJ2-2; TRBD1 agrees at 10 bases. The trim removed 6 bases at V and 3 bases at J, leaving 7 bases unmatched. The CDR3 contains 16 residues. CDR3 in amino acids: CASRRRGTGDTGELFF. The CDR3, as DNA: TGTGCCAGCAGGCGGCGCGGGACAGGGGACACCGGGGAGCTGTTTTTT.

V usage is TRBV10-1 and J usage is TRBJ1-3; no definite D call. CDR3 length equals 11 residues. Deletions cut 5 bases from V and 2 bases from J, with 1 base between. Germline V gene sequence: CDR1 WNHNN, CDR2 SYGVQD (reference sequence). CDR3 DNA: TGCGCCAGCAGTACTGGAAACACCATATATTTT. Its protein product is CASSTGNTIYF.

This chain joins TRBV18 and TRBJ1-1; a possible D gene is TRBD1 (6 bases). Per germline, CDR1 KGHSH and CDR2 LQKENI. The V end was cut by 3 bases, the J end by 1 base, with 15 bases between. This CDR3 is 16 amino acids long. The CDR3 coding sequence is TGTGCCAGCTCACCCTCTTCGGGGGCGAGGAACACTGAAGCTTTCTTT. As protein: CASSPSSGARNTEAFF.

At least ten counts were recorded for this clonotype. The chain employs TRBV3-2 and TRBJ2-5. TRBV3-2 is a listed pseudogene. The CDR3 consists of 14 residues. CDR3 in DNA: TGTGCCAGCAGCGTCCTTCGGGACCGGGAGACCCAGTACTTC. Its protein is CASSVLRDRETQYF.

The chain is built from TRBV7-2 and TRBJ1-4; D remains unclear. Germline V gene lookup returns CDR1 SGHTA and CDR2 FQGNSA. V was shortened by 2 bases and J by 0 bases, with 13 bases between the two germline ends. This CDR3 has 17 residues. DNA for the CDR3: TGTGCCAGCAGCTTACTTCCCGGACCAGCAACTAATGAAAAACTGTTTTTT. Its translation: CASSLLPGPATNEKLFF.

On this clonotype: A much larger clone lies a single base off, so this may be a read error. V usage is TRBV20-1 and J usage is TRBJ2-1; 8 bases match TRBD1. There are 15 residues in the CDR3. V lost 5 bases, J lost 8 bases, and 14 bases stayed unmatched. The germline gives CDR1 DFQATT, CDR2 SNEGSKA (reference sequence). Written as DNA, the CDR3 is TGCAGTGCTCTGACAGGGGAGCGGAGGTACGATGAGCAGTTCTTC. It is translated as CSALTGERRYDEQFF.

The chain employs TRBV7-3 and TRBJ2-7, with 14 bases identical to TRBD2. V was pared by 5 bases and J by 0 bases, with 6 bases of the junction left unmatched. This CDR3 contains 17 residues. CDR1 SGHTA and CDR2 FQGTGA come from the germline V gene. CDR3 in amino acids: CASSRLAGGRCSYEQYF. Written as DNA, the CDR3 is TGTGCCAGCAGCCGACTAGCGGGGGGGCGGTGCTCCTACGAGCAGTACTTC.

The chain couples TRBV9 to TRBJ2-3; 8 bases match TRBD1. The CDR3 loop spans 13 amino acids. Germline values: CDR1 SGDLS, CDR2 YYNGEE. V shed 9 bases, J shed 0 bases, and the junction held 3 bases outside the gene matches. The CDR3 is CATGQGSTDTQYF. In nucleotides, the CDR3 is TGTGCCACCGGACAGGGTAGCACAGATACGCAGTATTTT.

The V gene is TRBV10-3, the J gene TRBJ2-3; D is unresolved. Germline V lookup: CDR1 ENHRY, CDR2 SYGVKD. The germline V and J ends were trimmed by 0 bases and 0 bases, with 7 bases remaining between them. The CDR3 has 15 amino acids. This CDR3 reads CAISESRASTDTQYF. The CDR3 coding sequence is TGTGCCATCAGTGAGTCCCGTGCTAGCACAGATACGCAGTATTTT.

This clonotype was detected only once. In DNA form, the CDR3 reads TGTGCCAGCAGTTTTAGCGGGGTCTCCTACAATGAGCAGTTCTTC. Residues: CASSFSGVSYNEQFF. This chain links TRBV27 with TRBJ2-1; 8 nucleotides agree with TRBD2. The V gene end was trimmed by 3 bases and the J gene end by 0 bases; junction bases not matched to a gene: 1. This CDR3 has 15 amino acids. Looked up from germline, CDR1 is MNHEY and CDR2 is SMNVEV (reference sequence).

This clonotype has a count of ten or more. The rearrangement joins TRBV28 to TRBJ2-7; 11 nucleotides agree with TRBD1. V lost 7 bases and J lost 1; bases outside the gene matches: 9. The CDR3 covers 16 residues. In germline, CDR1 is MDHEN, CDR2 SYDVKM. The CDR3 region has the DNA TGTGCCAGCATAGGGACCCGGGACAGGGGGTCCTACGAGCAGTACTTC. Protein sequence: CASIGTRDRGSYEQYF.

Ten or more counts support this clonotype. The V gene is TRBV7-2, the J gene TRBJ1-3; unclear D gene. Trimming removed 1 base from V and 0 bases from J, with 10 bases in between. CDR1 is SGHTA and CDR2 is FQGNSA in the germline V gene. This CDR3 has 16 amino acids. The CDR3 loop reads CASSLVAYASGNTIYF. The CDR3 DNA sequence: TGTGCCAGCAGCTTAGTAGCCTACGCCTCTGGAAACACCATATATTTT.

Notes on this clonotype: This clone may be a read error of a much larger clone one base away. The V call is TRBV20-1, the J call TRBJ2-7; D possibly corresponds to TRBD1 (7 bases). The CDR3 consists of 13 residues. CDR1 is DFQATT, CDR2 SNEGSKA, per germline (reference sequence). The CDR3 spells CSAREGARYEQHF. The CDR3 DNA follows: TGCAGTGCTAGGGAGGGGGCGCGGTACGAGCAGCACTTC.

This clonotype was counted many times. The chain has TRBV7-2 and TRBJ2-3, with 14 bases aligning to TRBD2. Germline V lookup: CDR1 SGHTA, CDR2 FQGNSA. The CDR3 totals 19 residues. With V trimmed by 2 bases and J by 8 bases, 15 bases remained unmatched. This CDR3 is CASSLHSTSGGAEVSTQYF. The DNA for the CDR3 is TGTGCCAGCAGCTTACATTCGACTAGCGGGGGGGCCGAGGTCTCTACGCAGTATTTT.

The CDR3 sequence: CAISLFGTSGGAGHNEQFF. In DNA form, the CDR3 reads TGTGCCATCAGCCTTTTTGGGACTAGCGGGGGGGCTGGCCACAATGAGCAGTTCTTC. The rearrangement links TRBV10-3 to TRBJ2-1, with 16 bases lining up with TRBD2. CDR1 ENHRY and CDR2 SYGVKD come from the germline V gene. The CDR3 has 19 amino acids. With 6 bases clipped from V and 5 bases from J, the junction kept 13 bases outside the gene matches.

The rearrangement uses TRBV4-1 and TRBJ2-7, with D perhaps matching TRBD1 or TRBD2 (5 bases each). Germline V gene data show CDR1 as MGHRA and CDR2 as YSYEKL. The germline V and J ends were trimmed by 0 bases and 3 bases, with 12 bases remaining between them. CDR3 length equals 15 residues. The CDR3 reads CASSQDGWDLYEQYF. In DNA, the CDR3 is TGCGCCAGCAGCCAAGACGGATGGGACCTCTACGAGCAGTACTTC.

This clonotype was detected a few times. The rearrangement links TRBV5-6 to TRBJ2-3; TRBD2 is a possible D gene (5 bases). Germline CDR1 reads SGHDT; CDR2 reads YYEEEE. The CDR3 is made up of 14 amino acids. Trimming took 1 base from V and 4 from J, leaving 10 bases between them. DNA for the CDR3: TGTGCCAGCAGCTTGAATCTCGGGGCAGATACGCAGTATTTT. It translates to CASSLNLGADTQYF. Drawing the rest from reference TRBV5-6 and TRBJ2-3, the complete variable domain is DAGVTQSPTHLIKTRGQQVTLRCSPKSGHDTVSWYQQALGQGPQFIFQYYEEEERQRGNFPDRFSGHQFPNYSSELNVNALLLGDSALYLCASSLNLGADTQYFGPGTRLTVL.